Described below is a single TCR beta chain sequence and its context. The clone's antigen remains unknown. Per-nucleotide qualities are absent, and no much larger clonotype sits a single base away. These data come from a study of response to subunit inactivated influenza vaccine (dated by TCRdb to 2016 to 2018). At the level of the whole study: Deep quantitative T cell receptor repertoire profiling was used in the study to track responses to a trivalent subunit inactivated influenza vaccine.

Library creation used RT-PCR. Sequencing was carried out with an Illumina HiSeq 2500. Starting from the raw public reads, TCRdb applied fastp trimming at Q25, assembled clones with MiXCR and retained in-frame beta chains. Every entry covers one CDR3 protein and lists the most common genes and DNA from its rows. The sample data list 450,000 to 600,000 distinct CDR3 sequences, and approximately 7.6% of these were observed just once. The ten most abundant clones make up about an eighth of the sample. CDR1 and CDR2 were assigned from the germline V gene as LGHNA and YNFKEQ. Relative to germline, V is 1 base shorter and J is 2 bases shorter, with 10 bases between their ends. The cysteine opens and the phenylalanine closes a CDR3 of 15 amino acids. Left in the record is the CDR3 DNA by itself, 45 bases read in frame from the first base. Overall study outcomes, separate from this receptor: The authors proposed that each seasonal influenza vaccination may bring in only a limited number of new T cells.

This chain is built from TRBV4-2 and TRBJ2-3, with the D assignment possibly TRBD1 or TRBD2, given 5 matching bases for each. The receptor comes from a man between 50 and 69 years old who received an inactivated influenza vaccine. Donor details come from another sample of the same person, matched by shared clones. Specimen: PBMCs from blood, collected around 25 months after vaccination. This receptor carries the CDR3 CASSQVTGLTDTQYF. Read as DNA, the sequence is TGTGCCAGCAGCCAAGTCACGGGGCTCACAGATACGCAGTATTTT.